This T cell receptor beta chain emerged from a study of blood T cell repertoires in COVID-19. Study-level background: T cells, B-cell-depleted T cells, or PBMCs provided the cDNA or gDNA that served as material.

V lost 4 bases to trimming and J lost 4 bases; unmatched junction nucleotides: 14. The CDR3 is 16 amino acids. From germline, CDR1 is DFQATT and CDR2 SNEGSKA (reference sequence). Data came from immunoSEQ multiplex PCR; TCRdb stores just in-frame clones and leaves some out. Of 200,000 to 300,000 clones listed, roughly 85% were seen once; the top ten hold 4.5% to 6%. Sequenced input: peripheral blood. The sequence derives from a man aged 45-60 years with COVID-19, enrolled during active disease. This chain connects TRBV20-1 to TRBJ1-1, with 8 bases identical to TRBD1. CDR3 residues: CSATDQGASPSTEAFF. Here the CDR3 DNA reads TGCAGTGCTACTGATCAGGGGGCCTCACCAAGCACTGAAGCTTTCTTT.